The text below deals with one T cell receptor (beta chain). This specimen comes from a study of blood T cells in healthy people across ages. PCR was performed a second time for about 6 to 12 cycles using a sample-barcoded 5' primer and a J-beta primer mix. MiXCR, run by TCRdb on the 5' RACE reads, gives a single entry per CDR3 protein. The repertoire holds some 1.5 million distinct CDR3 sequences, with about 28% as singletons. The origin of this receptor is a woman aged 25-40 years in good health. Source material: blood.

CDR3 bases: TGTGCCAGCAGCCGGACAGACGGTATACCCCAGCATTTT. Translating gives CASSRTDGIPQHF. The rearrangement uses TRBV3-1 and TRBJ1-5; perhaps TRBD1 as D (6 bases). The V and J ends lost 4 bases and 10 bases respectively, with 14 bases between them. This CDR3 has 13 residues. Germline CDR1 and CDR2: LGHDT and YNNKEL (reference sequence).